The subject of this entry is one TCR beta chain. As originally analysed: Amplifying reference gene primers gave estimates of nucleated cell counts. Here immunoSEQ multiplex PCR was the method, and the copy in TCRdb shows in-frame clones only, minus some. The V and J calls and the clone size are those of that table, but D and trimming were determined from the DNA. The sample lists about 100,000 clones, more than 75% occurring once. These data come from a study of blood T cell repertoires in COVID-19. The sequence came from a human donor in a cohort sampled during active COVID-19. Sequencing input: peripheral blood.

CDR3 bases: TGTGCCATCAGTGCCTTGGCGGGGACCTCTGGAAACACCATATATTTT. Translation gives CAISALAGTSGNTIYF. V usage is TRBV10-3 and J usage is TRBJ1-3, with D possibly TRBD1 on 5 matching bases. The length of the CDR3 is 16 residues. From germline, CDR1 is ENHRY and CDR2 SYGVKD. Trimming removed 4 bases from V and 0 bases from J, with 13 bases in between.